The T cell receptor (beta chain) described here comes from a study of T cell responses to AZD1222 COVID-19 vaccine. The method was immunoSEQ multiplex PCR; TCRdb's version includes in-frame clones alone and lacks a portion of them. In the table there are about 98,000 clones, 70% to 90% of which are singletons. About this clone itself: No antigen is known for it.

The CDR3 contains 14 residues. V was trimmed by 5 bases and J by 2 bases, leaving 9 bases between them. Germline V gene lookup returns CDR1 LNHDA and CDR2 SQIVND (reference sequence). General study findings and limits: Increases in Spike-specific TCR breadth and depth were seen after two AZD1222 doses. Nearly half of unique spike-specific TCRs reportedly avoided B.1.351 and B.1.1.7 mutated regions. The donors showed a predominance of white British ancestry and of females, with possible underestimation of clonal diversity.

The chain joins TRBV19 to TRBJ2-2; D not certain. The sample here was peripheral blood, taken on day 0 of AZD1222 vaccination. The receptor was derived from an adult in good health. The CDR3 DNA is TGTGCCAGTAGTCCCCAGGTTAACACCGGGGAGCTGTTTTTT. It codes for CASSPQVNTGELFF.